This T cell receptor (beta chain) comes out of a study of cytomegalovirus exposure and HLA in healthy donors listed by TCRdb under 2017. Some background on the complete study: In an earlier analysis of around 540 of the donors, approximately 300 Gb of sequence data and 95 million to 130 million unique TCR beta sequences from 150 million to 200 million T cells were reported. An early release that covered about 600 HLA-typed donors contained approximately 300 gigabases of sequencing data and 65 million to 100 million unique TCR sequences. Of the roughly 400 genotyped donors, 81% were placed in the genetic ancestry cluster associated with self-reported Caucasian donors. The study aimed to test whether signatures of past pathogen exposure could be identified by cataloging public T cell receptors. The study used immunosequencing to profile the T cell repertoires of around 600 subjects and linked those repertoires to cytomegalovirus serostatus. Along with the approximately 670-subject first cohort, a separate validation cohort of roughly 110 different subjects was used. High-throughput TCR immunosequencing, statistical association of individual TCRs with disease status, and machine learning were combined to predict cytomegalovirus infection status. A later analysis re-examined previously published TCR beta repertoires from several hundred donors and added high-resolution HLA genotyping to investigate patterns of TCR occurrence. The later analysis used no new phenotypic data to find candidate immune exposures, relying instead on TCR beta sequences and their occurrence across donors. In an earlier analysis of about 590 of the donors, high-throughput TCR beta sequencing was used to judge whether each TCR beta V gene segment behaved as functional or pseudogenic. Donor age, sex, ethnicity and CMV serostatus were compiled together with the repertoire data. Genome-wide SNP genotypes for about 60% of the 666 donors were used in a later genetic analysis, which treated that subset as a discovery cohort. Every discovery cohort repertoire had been produced on one sequencing platform. Both class I and class II loci were covered by HLA typing, at four-digit resolution. The number of typed donors differed by locus: about 620-640 for A, B, C, DRB1 and DQB1; some 500 for DQA1; around 610 for DPA1; and roughly 470 for DPB1. A handful of DR-DQ haplotypes were handled as single units for association and clustering because linkage in the cohort was strong. On average, around 230,000 unique TCR beta nucleotide sequences were sequenced per donor among more than 350 genotyped donors of the cohort, with about 17% of those sequences being non-productive.

What the work shows at the level of the full study, not this receptor alone: The classifier was reported to diagnose cytomegalovirus status with high specificity and sensitivity in both the original and validation cohorts. Strong co-occurrence of HLA alleles, especially DR and DQ, made assigning TCR associations to individual alleles difficult. A further reported finding was that TCR beta sequences accurately predicted the HLA-A and HLA-B alleles for most subjects in the first cohort. Because some donors lacked HLA typing at each locus, the association tests relied only on the typed subset. In a later genetic analysis, fewer N-insertions in productive TCRs were reported among donors in an Asian-associated ancestry cluster than the approximately 710-donor mean. Roughly uniform sequencing depth across donors was assumed in presence/absence analyses, although this assumption may not hold. Because counts were too low, about 15 rarely observed V segments, including chromosome 9 orphons, were left out of the earlier analysis of several hundred of the donors. While some public TCRs were present in many individuals, most TCR sequences turned up only very rarely across donors. The only immune exposure information available for the cohort was CMV serostatus. A later analysis found that TCR association rates varied across HLA loci, with DRB1 alleles showing the most associated TCRs and HLA-C alleles the fewest. An earlier analysis of approximately 540 of the donors showed that most TCR beta V segments appeared in productive rearrangements either about 87% or about 30% of the time, which broadly matched IMGT annotations. The cohort was sequenced for TCR beta chains only, and without alpha or paired-chain data the features that could be detected were limited. A later analysis associated 15,000 to 20,000 TCR beta sequences with specific HLA alleles at a false discovery rate of 0.05. The authors suggested that the approach could potentially be generalized to other disease states and immunological phenotypes. Several of the top co-occurrence clusters appeared to be linked to parvovirus B19, influenza, CMV and Epstein-Barr virus, according to a later analysis. The study listed 150 to 200 TCR beta chains as associated with cytomegalovirus. Most CMV-associated TCR beta chains appeared to be HLA-restricted in a later analysis, and the HLA associations seemed to be driven largely by CMV exposure. The 87-base-pair reads could not distinguish some IMGT-functional V segments, including TRBV6-2 and TRBV6-3, so those segments were excluded. V-gene and J-gene trimming of TCR beta chains was associated with a missense DCLRE1C variant in a later genetic analysis, and the association was replicated in an independent cohort. A group of highly shared sequence variants was considered likely to be a technical artifact of the sequencing pipeline. In a later analysis, HLA-associated TCR beta chains showed more clonal expansion and lower generation probabilities than non-associated chains that were equally common. Three of the identified cytomegalovirus-associated TCR beta chains were confirmed in vitro to be specific for cytomegalovirus antigens. Correlated functional status among segregating V segments might be attributable to linkage disequilibrium, but an unknown experimental factor could not be ruled out.

Notes on this clone: It lacks a known antigen.

The cohort was made up of around 720 healthy bone marrow donors. All cohort members were sampled while nominally healthy, although unrecorded immune exposures were likely present. The donor tested CMV seronegative and was one of the 352 seronegative cohort members. Each donor provided a peripheral blood sample, and peripheral blood mononuclear cells were used for TCR beta sequencing. Genomic DNA extraction from the blood cell samples was performed with the Qiagen DNeasy Blood Extraction Kit. The method behind the library was the immunoSEQ multiplex PCR assay. A mixture of 60 forward primers for TCR Vbeta segments and 13 reverse primers for TCR Jbeta segments was used in the multiplex PCR. The CDR3 region of rearranged TCR beta genes was amplified from genomic DNA by a multiplex PCR assay. On the Illumina HiSeq System, the amplified TCR beta libraries were sequenced as 87-base-pair reads. In the source study's methods: A later analysis tallied approximately 87 million unique TCR beta chains across the 610 or so repertoires, and about 12 million of those chains were shared by two or more donors. Raw reads were error-corrected and collapsed into unique sequences with a nearest-neighbor algorithm that merged closely related sequences to remove PCR and sequencing errors. Alignment of CDR3 sequences to IMGT reference sequences was used to assign V, D and J gene segments. For a sequence to be retained, a match of at least six nucleotides was required to both a V gene segment and a J gene segment. Rearrangements were called productive when the CDR3 lacked stop codons and stayed in frame with V and J; all others were non-productive. CDR3 was defined according to IMGT convention as the region running from the second conserved V-encoded cysteine to the conserved J-encoded phenylalanine. Sequences without an unambiguous match to a single V gene segment were excluded from the earlier analysis of about 600 of the donors. An earlier analysis of some 500 of the donors classified V segments as functional when productive rearrangements were above 56.7% and as segregating when the standard deviation between donors was above 5%. A statistical classification framework was built to diagnose cytomegalovirus status from the catalog of TCR beta chain sequences. V and J gene assignment, in a later analysis, came from comparing TCR nucleotide sequences with IMGT/GENE-DB human TR gene sequences. In a later analysis, CDR3 sequences and most-parsimonious VDJ recombination scenarios were assigned using the TCRdist pipeline. In a later analysis, each TCR beta chain was defined by its CDR3 amino acid sequence together with its V-gene family, and reads without a unique V-gene family were excluded. In a later analysis, fewer than 600 highly shared, low-generation-probability nucleotide sequences were removed to address suspected cross-contamination and a sequencing artifact. In a later analysis, a clonal expansion index was calculated for each public chain from normalized within-repertoire ranks of inferred template counts. A later analysis computed generation probabilities with a VDJ recombination model fitted to out-of-frame rearrangements, and checked the results against IGoR. In a later analysis, TCR-TCR, TCR-HLA and TCR-CMV co-occurrence was scored with hypergeometric tests, and a repertoire-size bias correction was applied to TCR pairs. A later analysis estimated false discovery rates by permuting HLA or CMV assignments 20 times. In a later analysis, co-occurring TCRs were grouped using DBSCAN, and TCRdist sequence similarity was added for clustering within HLA-allele-positive subsets. Repertoires with fewer than 30,000 or more than 120,000 public chains, plus five repertoires with anomalous nucleotide sharing, were excluded from co-occurrence clustering. TCRdb mirrors the immuneACCESS table, restricted to in-frame sequences. Some clones are absent from its copies; in checked studies, under half trace to an unresolved V gene, and the reason for the others is unknown. Clone size and the V and J calls come from that table; the DNA yielded D and trimming. The table of this sample itemizes about 160,000 clones. The ten largest account for about 1.2% of the sample.

CDR1 and CDR2, per the germline V gene, are SNHLY and FYNNEI. Trimming at the junction amounts to 6 bases on V and 1 base on J, and the germline ends lie 13 bases apart. The CDR3 goes from the cysteine to the phenylalanine over 15 residues. The sequence is cut down to CDR3 DNA, 45 bases in frame from base 1. Material: PBMCs. The rearrangement joined TRBV2 to TRBJ2-1, with TRBD2 tentatively as D gene (6 bases match). This receptor was identified in a woman aged 55-70 years in good health and CMV-seronegative. The sequenced DNA is TGTGCCAGCAGCGAACTCGGGGGTTCCTACAATGAGCAGTTCTTC. It specifies CASSELGGSYNEQFF.